This entry concerns a single T cell receptor (beta chain). The data derive from a study of CD4+ T cells in melanoma. The germline gives CDR1 SNHLY, CDR2 FYNNEI. The CDR3 is made up of 12 amino acids. V was cut by 5 bases and J by 9 bases, with 11 bases left in between. Repertoires were generated with immunoSEQ multiplex PCR, while TCRdb's copy carries only in-frame clones and drops some. Found here are more than 9,500 clones, approximately 78% of them singletons; the top ten hold 24%. J is TRBJ2-1 and V is TRBV2; perhaps TRBD1 as D (5 bases). The receptor comes from a human donor with melanoma. Material for sequencing was tumor tissue. The CDR3 sequence is CASSQGQGEQFF. The CDR3, as DNA: TGTGCCAGCAGTCAGGGTCAGGGTGAGCAGTTCTTC.